This is a list of T cell receptor beta chains from one sample in a study of post-analysis software for immune sequencing data. Each CDR3 protein is one row after TCRdb ran MiXCR on the PCR reads. The table shows about 800,000 distinct CDR3 sequences, with roughly 27% occurring only once. What was sequenced was blood. These receptors were collected from a girl between 10 and 17 years old with multiple sclerosis. CDR3s leave out the opening cysteine and the closing phenylalanine or tryptophan. Each record gives: V gene, CDR3 protein.

>TRBV7-2
ASSASSGSSGATQY
>TRBV24-1
ATSSNGPLGNEQY
>TRBV20-1
SGDAPTYEQY
>TRBV27
ASSLRGNGYT
>TRBV6-2/TRBV6-3
ASTDLSGRAGRHEQY
>TRBV4-3
ASSQERDREVNEQF
>TRBV12-3/TRBV12-4
ASSEMTGSSYEQY
>TRBV28
ASSSQGAKNIQY
>TRBV4-3
ASSQDRGSSQPQH
>TRBV7-8
ASSLPGQKETYNEQF
>TRBV28
ASTNWQSSYEQY
>TRBV7-2
ASSFGRGGNQPQH
>TRBV12-3/TRBV12-4
ASSPTGRQQPQH
>TRBV4-3
ASSLTLGLADSYNEQF
>TRBV4-3
ASSQVQNSYEQY
>TRBV7-8
ASSSIAGGPWHEQY
>TRBV2
ASSEGFLGQGRGNTQY
>TRBV10-3
AISESVAGGPDNGQF